Shown below are 18 T cell receptor beta chains from a single sample sequenced in a study of blood T cells in healthy people across ages. It was with a sample-barcoded 5' primer and a J-beta primer mix that a second PCR of about 6 to 12 cycles was run. TCRdb recomputed calls from the 5' RACE reads with MiXCR, one row per CDR3 protein. The sample records approximately 800,000 distinct CDR3 sequences, 50% to 65% being singletons. Sequencing was performed on blood. All receptors derive from a man at least 80 years old in good health.

The chain carries TRBV27 and TRBJ2-7, with 9 bases lining up with TRBD1. Germline assignment: CDR1 MNHEY and CDR2 SMNVEV (reference sequence). The CDR3 loop spans 14 amino acids. Trimming cost V 6 bases and J 2 bases; bases outside gene matches: 5. In DNA, the CDR3 is TGTGCCAGCAGGGGACAGGGAAAACCCTACGAGCAGTACTTC. This sequence encodes CASRGQGKPYEQYF.

V and J are TRBV7-2 and TRBJ2-7; D gene uncertain. This CDR3 is built from 17 residues. Looked up from germline, CDR1 is SGHTA and CDR2 is FQGNSA. V was cut by 0 bases and J by 0 bases, with 15 bases left in between. The chain's CDR3 is CASSLARMAKGSYEQYF. CDR3 nucleotides: TGTGCCAGCAGCTTAGCTCGGATGGCTAAGGGCTCCTACGAGCAGTACTTC.

V gene TRBV5-1 combines with J gene TRBJ2-5, with D perhaps given as TRBD1 or TRBD2 (5 bases each). V was clipped by 4 bases and J by 9 bases, with 19 bases between them. Germline V gives CDR1 SGHRS, CDR2 YFSETQ. The CDR3 runs to 14 residues. CDR3 coding DNA: TGCGCCAGCAGCGGACCCGGGACCAGTGCGGCCCAGTACTTC. This encodes CASSGPGTSAAQYF.

This clonotype was observed at least ten times. V gene TRBV6-2 or TRBV6-3 combines with J gene TRBJ2-7; D call uncertain. The CDR3 is made up of 11 amino acids. V was pared by 8 bases and J by 0 bases, with 5 bases between. From germline, CDR1 is MNHEY and CDR2 SVGEGT. CDR3 sequence: CASGVSYEQYF. The CDR3 coding sequence is TGTGCCAGCGGGGTCTCCTACGAGCAGTACTTC.

The V call is TRBV20-1, the J call TRBJ2-3; 8 nucleotides match TRBD1. Germline CDR1 reads DFQATT; CDR2 reads SNEGSKA (reference sequence). The length of the CDR3 is 13 residues. The CDR3 nucleotides read TGCAGCTCTGAGGACAGGGCAACAGATACGCAGTATTTT. Its translation: CSSEDRATDTQYF.

A few counts support this clonotype. The rearrangement links TRBV29-1 to TRBJ2-1; no clear D gene. Looked up from germline, CDR1 is SQVTM and CDR2 is ANQGSEA. CDR3 length: 10 residues. Trimming cost V 6 bases and J 5 bases, with 5 bases left between them. The CDR3 here is CSVRDNEQFF. The CDR3 bases are TGCAGCGTAAGGGACAATGAGCAGTTCTTC.

The sample holds many counts of this clonotype. V usage is TRBV4-1 and J usage is TRBJ2-7; the match to TRBD1 covers 8 bases. V was pared by 2 bases and J by 4 bases, with 16 bases of the junction left unmatched. Germline lookup yields CDR1 MGHRA and CDR2 YSYEKL. The CDR3 is 18 amino acids. CDR3 in amino acids: CASSQIIPRQGKVYEQYF. For the CDR3, the DNA is TGCGCCAGCAGCCAAATAATCCCGCGACAGGGGAAGGTGTACGAGCAGTACTTC.

In its sample, this clonotype was seen once. The chain couples TRBV6-1 to TRBJ1-3; possible D gene TRBD1, 6 bases. With 7 bases removed from V and 2 bases from J, the gap between germline ends came to 15 bases. The CDR3 is 15 residues long. CDR1 is MNHNS and CDR2 is SASEGT in the germline V gene. The CDR3: CASTLQGEAGNTIYF. CDR3 nucleotides: TGTGCCAGCACCCTACAGGGAGAAGCTGGAAACACCATATATTTT.

J is TRBJ1-1 and V is TRBV6-5; 11 nucleotides match TRBD1. With V trimmed by 10 bases and J by 3 bases, 4 bases remained unmatched. Per germline, CDR1 MNHEY and CDR2 SVGAGI. The CDR3 extends over 13 amino acids. In nucleotides, the CDR3 is TGTGCCACGGGACAGGGGGGGTACACTGAAGCTTTCTTT. Translation: CATGQGGYTEAFF.

This clonotype was detected only once. The chain carries TRBV20-1 and TRBJ2-7, with unresolved D. The germline V and J ends were trimmed by 0 bases and 0 bases, with 12 bases remaining between them. This CDR3 spans 15 amino acids. CDR1 is DFQATT and CDR2 is SNEGSKA in the germline V gene (reference sequence). The CDR3 reads CSARDYGRSSYEQYF. In DNA form, the CDR3 reads TGCAGTGCTAGAGATTACGGACGAAGCTCCTACGAGCAGTACTTC.

The V call is TRBV20-1, the J call TRBJ2-7; D may correspond to TRBD1 or TRBD2 (6 bases each). The CDR3 covers 14 residues. Trimming left V 4 bases short and J 2 bases short, with 15 bases between. Germline lookup yields CDR1 DFQATT and CDR2 SNEGSKA (reference sequence). The CDR3: CSAIWGALTYEQYF. For the CDR3, the DNA is TGCAGTGCTATCTGGGGGGCCCTGACCTACGAGCAGTACTTC.

This clonotype was detected a few times. The V call is TRBV7-2, the J call TRBJ2-6; D is unresolved. Trimming took off 6 bases at V and 0 bases at J, with 9 bases between the two ends. CDR3 length: 15 residues. Germline-derived CDR1 and CDR2 are SGHTA and FQGNSA. The CDR3 nucleotides are TGTGCCAGCAGAGTTCCTAGCTCTGGGGCCAACGTCCTGACTTTC. It specifies CASRVPSSGANVLTF.

V gene TRBV29-1 combines with J gene TRBJ2-5; 8 bases match TRBD1. Germline V lookup: CDR1 SQVTM, CDR2 ANQGSEA. The CDR3 contains 15 residues. Trimming at V came to 3 bases and at J to 2 bases, leaving 8 bases not matched to a gene. In DNA form, the CDR3 reads TGCAGCGTTGAGAAGACAGGGGCCTTACAAGAGACCCAGTACTTC. Translation gives CSVEKTGALQETQYF.

The chain joins TRBV7-2 to TRBJ2-5; 11 bases line up with TRBD2. The trim removed 5 bases at V and 13 bases at J, leaving 6 bases unmatched. The CDR3 loop spans 12 amino acids. CDR1 and CDR2 (germline): SGHTA, FQGNSA. The CDR3 here is CASSTLAGEGYF. The CDR3 coding sequence is TGTGCCAGCAGCACACTAGCGGGGGAGGGGTACTTC.

The V gene is TRBV29-1, the J gene TRBJ1-1, with 9 bases identical to TRBD1. The germline CDR1 and CDR2 sequences are SQVTM and ANQGSEA. The CDR3 is made up of 12 amino acids. Trimming cost V 7 bases and J 4 bases; bases outside gene matches: 4. CDR3 sequence: CSDGTGFTEAFF. The DNA for the CDR3 is TGCAGCGACGGGACAGGGTTCACTGAAGCTTTCTTT.

In DNA form, the CDR3 reads TGTGCCAGCAGTCGACAGGGCTCTAGCACAGATACGCAGTATTTT. Translated: CASSRQGSSTDTQYF. V gene TRBV27 combines with J gene TRBJ2-3, with 7 nucleotides matching TRBD1. There are 15 residues in the CDR3. Looked up from germline, CDR1 is MNHEY and CDR2 is SMNVEV (reference sequence). V dropped 5 bases and J dropped 0; count of bases not matched to a gene: 5.

The chain recombines TRBV15 with TRBJ2-1; either TRBD1 or TRBD2 may supply D (5 bases each). The CDR3 extends over 12 amino acids. Germline V gene lookup returns CDR1 LNHNV and CDR2 YYDKDF (reference sequence). V lost 5 bases and J 9 bases, leaving 11 bases between the germline ends. CDR3 region: CATSANGAEQFF. The CDR3 nucleotides read TGTGCCACCAGCGCGAACGGGGCTGAGCAGTTCTTC.

The chain uses TRBV12-5 and TRBJ2-2; tentatively, D is TRBD1 or TRBD2 (5 bases each). This CDR3 is built from 14 residues. Trimming shortened V by 9 bases and J by 5 bases, and 16 bases separated the two germline ends. CDR1 is LGHNT, CDR2 FRNRAP, per germline. This chain's CDR3 is CASRGAGATGELFF. In DNA, the CDR3 is TGTGCTAGCCGAGGGGCAGGTGCGACCGGGGAGCTGTTTTTT.